Following are 14 T cell receptor beta chains from one sample sequenced in a study of a mutant IDH1 vaccine in newly diagnosed glioma. Their cognate antigens are unknown. As for time point: week 23, last vaccination. The investigators gave 300 ug of mutant IDH1 20-mer peptide in each vaccine dose, together with topical imiquimod. Data came from immunoSEQ multiplex PCR; TCRdb stores just in-frame clones and leaves some out. The table shows 55,000 or so clones, with 75% to 85% occurring only once. This specimen was PBMCs, taken from a glioma patient whose treatment included an IDH1 peptide vaccine. The receptor source for this set is a man aged 40-49 years with glioma.

This clone was counted a few times. The CDR3, as DNA: TGTGCCAGCAGCCACACTAGCGGACCTTACGAGCAGTACTTC. This gives the protein CASSHTSGPYEQYF. The gene calls are TRBV7-2 and TRBJ2-7; 8 bases align to TRBD2. This CDR3 comprises 14 residues. Trimming took 5 bases from V and 4 from J; bases not matched to a gene: 7. From germline, CDR1 is SGHTA and CDR2 FQGNSA.

V is TRBV5-1 and J is TRBJ1-6, with D possibly being TRBD1 (5 bases). The V end lost 0 bases, the J end lost 6 bases, and 7 bases lay between the germline ends. There are 14 residues in the CDR3. CDR1 and CDR2 from the germline V gene are SGHRS and YFSETQ. The CDR3 reads CASSLVGVNSPLHF. For the CDR3, the DNA is TGCGCCAGCAGCTTGGTAGGGGTTAATTCACCCCTCCACTTT.

This chain links TRBV6-6 with TRBJ2-7; TRBD1 matches at 8 bases. The CDR3 contains 13 residues. Per germline, CDR1 MNHNY and CDR2 SVGAGI (reference sequence). Germline trimming cut 5 bases from V and 3 bases from J; bases unmatched to any gene: 3. CDR3 sequence reads: CASSIGQGYEQYF. As DNA, the CDR3 is TGTGCCAGCAGTATCGGACAGGGCTACGAGCAGTACTTC.

The CDR3 loop reads CASSSEQGTDTQYF. In DNA form, the CDR3 reads TGTGCCAGCAGTTCCGAACAGGGCACAGATACGCAGTATTTT. The gene calls are TRBV27 and TRBJ2-3, with a tentative D call TRBD1 (5 bases). The CDR3 is made up of 14 amino acids. Germline CDR1 reads MNHEY; CDR2 reads SMNVEV (reference sequence). Trimming removed 4 bases at V and 1 base at J, with 9 bases between.

This chain joins TRBV5-6 and TRBJ2-7; tentatively, D is TRBD1 or TRBD2 (6 bases each). Germline-derived CDR1 and CDR2 are SGHDT and YYEEEE. V was clipped by 3 bases and J by 3 bases, with 13 bases between them. CDR3 length: 14 residues. Here the CDR3 reads CASSSRDTVYEQYF. The CDR3 coding sequence is TGTGCCAGCAGCTCGCGGGACACAGTCTACGAGCAGTACTTC.

The chain recombines TRBV9 with TRBJ1-2; TRBD1 matches 8 bases. V shed 3 bases and J 4 bases; nucleotides not matched to a gene: 2. This CDR3 is built from 13 residues. Germline CDR1 is SGDLS and CDR2 is YYNGEE. CDR3 nucleotide sequence: TGTGCCAGCAGCGCGCAGGGGGCCTATGGCTACACCTTC. It translates to CASSAQGAYGYTF. Full variable domain (missing parts from reference TRBV9 and TRBJ1-2): DSGVTQTPKHLITATGQRVTLRCSPRSGDLSVYWYQQSLDQGLQFLIQYYNGEERAKGNILERFSAQQFPDLHSELNLSSLELGDSALYFCASSAQGAYGYTFGSGTRLTVV.

This rearrangement joins TRBV27 to TRBJ1-3; D might be TRBD1 (5 bases). Per the germline V gene, CDR1 is MNHEY and CDR2 is SMNVEV (reference sequence). V was pared by 3 bases and J by 14 bases, with 17 bases between. This CDR3 comprises 13 residues. The chain's CDR3 is CASSFAGGDSLYF. The DNA of the CDR3 is TGTGCCAGCAGTTTCGCCGGAGGGGATAGCTTATATTTT.

This clone was recorded a few times. This chain uses TRBV7-9 with TRBJ1-1; D remains ambiguous. There are 13 residues in the CDR3. Germline V gives CDR1 SEHNR, CDR2 FQNEAQ (reference sequence). The V and J ends lost 4 bases and 7 bases respectively, with 13 bases between them. CDR3 region: CASSWTESVEAFF. The CDR3 coding sequence is TGTGCCAGCAGCTGGACGGAAAGTGTTGAAGCTTTCTTT.

The rearrangement links TRBV7-9 to TRBJ1-1; D is uncertain. The CDR3 spans 15 residues. CDR1 and CDR2 (germline): SEHNR, FQNEAQ (reference sequence). V lost 1 base and J 0 bases, leaving 9 bases between the germline ends. The CDR3 DNA reads TGTGCCAGCAGCTTAGTCGCGCTGATGAACACTGAAGCTTTCTTT. This gives the protein CASSLVALMNTEAFF.

The chain uses TRBV6-7 and TRBJ2-7; TRBD1 might be the D (5 bases). TRBV6-7 is labeled an ORF, and its function is uncertain. This CDR3 comprises 18 residues. Trimming shortened V by 8 bases and J by 4 bases, and 30 bases separated the two germline ends. CDR3 sequence: CASWISAGARWVWYEQYF. Written as DNA, the CDR3 is TGTGCCAGCTGGATCTCTGCTGGGGCGCGTTGGGTTTGGTACGAGCAGTACTTC.

This chain joins TRBV2 and TRBJ2-1; 7 bases agree with TRBD1. The CDR3 contains 13 residues. The V and J ends lost 7 bases and 2 bases, in that order; junction bases with no gene match: 2. In germline, CDR1 is SNHLY, CDR2 FYNNEI. Written as DNA, the CDR3 is TGTGCCAGCAAGGGGGCCCCCTACAATGAGCAGTTCTTC. The encoded protein is CASKGAPYNEQFF. Full variable domain (rest looked up from reference TRBV2 and TRBJ2-1): EPEVTQTPSHQVTQMGQEVILRCVPISNHLYFYWYRQILGQKVEFLVSFYNNEISEKSEIFDDQFSVERPDGSNFTLKIRSTKLEDSAMYFCASKGAPYNEQFFGPGTRLTVL.

The chain recombines TRBV7-2 with TRBJ2-2; D gene uncertain. The CDR3 has 15 residues. Between the trimmed V and J ends, which lost 1 base and 7 bases, there was a span of 13 bases. The germline CDR1 and CDR2 sequences are SGHTA and FQGNSA. The CDR3 is CASSLVVSRNGELFF. CDR3 nucleotides: TGTGCCAGCAGCTTAGTCGTTTCTCGGAACGGGGAGCTGTTTTTT.

V and J are TRBV27 and TRBJ2-3, with TRBD2 matching 7 bases. J lost 3 bases, V lost 10 bases, and 13 bases had no gene match. Germline V gene lookup returns CDR1 MNHEY and CDR2 SMNVEV (reference sequence). The CDR3 has 15 amino acids. CDR3 DNA sequence: TGTGCCACCAGCCGGGTCCTGGGAGGGACAGATACGCAGTATTTT. As protein: CATSRVLGGTDTQYF.

The V and J genes are TRBV18 and TRBJ1-4, with TRBD1 as a possible D gene (5 bases). V was clipped by 6 bases and J by 5 bases, with 13 bases between them. Germline V gene sequence: CDR1 KGHSH, CDR2 LQKENI. This CDR3 has 14 amino acids. The CDR3 here is CASSPGQQNEKLFF. The CDR3 DNA is TGTGCCAGCTCGCCAGGGCAACAGAATGAAAAACTGTTTTTT. Supplemented by reference TRBV18 and TRBJ1-4, the full variable domain reads NAGVMQNPRHLVRRRGQEARLRCSPMKGHSHVYWYRQLPEEGLKFMVYLQKENIIDESGMPKERFSAEFPKEGPSILRIQQVVRGDSAAYFCASSPGQQNEKLFFGSGTQLSVL.